A single count supports the clone carrying this TCR beta chain. Its antigen is unidentified. Use of 60 Vbeta and 13 Jbeta primers characterized the PCR. Some clones are missing from TCRdb's copy, which holds only in-frame ones; the method was immunoSEQ multiplex PCR. The data contain about 230,000 clones, about 83% of them singletons. The data were taken from a study of cytomegalovirus exposure and HLA in healthy donors. The study's findings and limits: Indistinguishable V segments such as TRBV6-2 and TRBV6-3 were excluded.

V lost 1 base to trimming and J lost 4 bases; unmatched junction nucleotides: 4. CDR3 length: 16 amino acids. CDR1 is MNHNS, CDR2 SASEGT, per germline. Material for sequencing was PBMCs. The chain carries TRBV6-1 and TRBJ1-4, with TRBD1 matching 9 bases. The sequence came from a human donor in good health. The DNA for the CDR3 is TGTGCCAGCAGTGAAGACGGGGGACAGGGTAATGAAAAACTGTTTTTT. This gives the protein CASSEDGGQGNEKLFF.